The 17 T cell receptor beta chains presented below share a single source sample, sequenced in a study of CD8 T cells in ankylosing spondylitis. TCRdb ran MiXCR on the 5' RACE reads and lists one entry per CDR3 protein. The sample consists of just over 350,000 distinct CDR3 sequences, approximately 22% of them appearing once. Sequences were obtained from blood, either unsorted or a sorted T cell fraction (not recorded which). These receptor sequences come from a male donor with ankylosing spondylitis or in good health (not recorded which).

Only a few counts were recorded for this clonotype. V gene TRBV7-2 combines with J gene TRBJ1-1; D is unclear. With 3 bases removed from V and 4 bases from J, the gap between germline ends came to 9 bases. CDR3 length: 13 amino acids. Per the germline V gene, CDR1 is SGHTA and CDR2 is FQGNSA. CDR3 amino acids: CASSFDIVTEAFF. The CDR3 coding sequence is TGTGCCAGCAGCTTTGACATTGTCACTGAAGCTTTCTTT. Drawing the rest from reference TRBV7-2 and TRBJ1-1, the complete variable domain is GAGVSQSPSNKVTEKGKDVELRCDPISGHTALYWYRQSLGQGLEFLIYFQGNSAPDKSGLPSDRFSAERTGGSVSTLTIQRTQQEDSAVYLCASSFDIVTEAFFGQGTRLTVV.

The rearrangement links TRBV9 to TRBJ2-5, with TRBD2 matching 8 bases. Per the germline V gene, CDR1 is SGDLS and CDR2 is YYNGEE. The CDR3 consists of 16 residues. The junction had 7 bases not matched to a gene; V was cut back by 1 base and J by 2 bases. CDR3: CASSVSGSGAQETQYF. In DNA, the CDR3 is TGTGCCAGCAGCGTAAGCGGTAGCGGGGCGCAAGAGACCCAGTACTTC.

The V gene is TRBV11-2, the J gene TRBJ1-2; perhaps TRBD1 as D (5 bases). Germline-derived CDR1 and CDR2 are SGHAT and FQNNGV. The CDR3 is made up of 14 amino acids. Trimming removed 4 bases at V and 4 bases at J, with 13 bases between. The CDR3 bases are TGTGCCAGCAGCTCTACCGGGACGGGCTATGGCTACACCTTC. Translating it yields CASSSTGTGYGYTF.

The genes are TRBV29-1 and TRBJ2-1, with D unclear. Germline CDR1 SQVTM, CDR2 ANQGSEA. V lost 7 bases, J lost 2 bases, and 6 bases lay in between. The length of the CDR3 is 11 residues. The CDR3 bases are TGCAGCGCAGTGACCTACAATGAGCAGTTCTTC. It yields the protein CSAVTYNEQFF.

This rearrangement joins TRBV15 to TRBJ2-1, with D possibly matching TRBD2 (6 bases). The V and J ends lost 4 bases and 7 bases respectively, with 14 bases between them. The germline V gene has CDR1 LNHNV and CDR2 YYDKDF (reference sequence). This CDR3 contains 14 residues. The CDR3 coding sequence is TGTGCCACCAGCAACCGGGACTCGGAAAATGAGCAGTTCTTC. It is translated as CATSNRDSENEQFF.

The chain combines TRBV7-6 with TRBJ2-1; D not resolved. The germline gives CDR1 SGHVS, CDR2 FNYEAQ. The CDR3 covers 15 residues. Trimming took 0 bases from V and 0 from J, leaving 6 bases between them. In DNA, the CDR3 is TGTGCCAGCAGCTTAGCGGCCGGCTCCTACAATGAGCAGTTCTTC. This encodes CASSLAAGSYNEQFF. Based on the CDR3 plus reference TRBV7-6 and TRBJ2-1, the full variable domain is GAGVSQSPRYKVTKRGQDVALRCDPISGHVSLYWYRQALGQGPEFLTYFNYEAQQDKSGLPNDRFSAERPEGSISTLTIQRTEQRDSAMYRCASSLAAGSYNEQFFGPGTRLTVL.

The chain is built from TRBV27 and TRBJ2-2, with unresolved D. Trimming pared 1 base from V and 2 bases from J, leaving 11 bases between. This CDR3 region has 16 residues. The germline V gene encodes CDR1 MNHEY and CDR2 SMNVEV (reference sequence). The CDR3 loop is CASSLLITVNTGELFF. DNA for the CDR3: TGTGCCAGCAGTTTATTGATTACAGTTAACACCGGGGAGCTGTTTTTT.

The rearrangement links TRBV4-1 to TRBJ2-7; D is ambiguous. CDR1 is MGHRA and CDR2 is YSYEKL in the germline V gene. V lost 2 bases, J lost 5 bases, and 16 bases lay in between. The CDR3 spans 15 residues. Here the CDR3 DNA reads TGCGCCAGCAGCCAATTTGGTTTAGGGTACGACGAGCAGTACTTC. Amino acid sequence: CASSQFGLGYDEQYF.

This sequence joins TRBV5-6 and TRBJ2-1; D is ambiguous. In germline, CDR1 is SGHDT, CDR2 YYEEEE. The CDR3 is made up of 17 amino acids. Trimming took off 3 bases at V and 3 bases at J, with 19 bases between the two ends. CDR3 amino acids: CASSSRETTLVYNEQFF. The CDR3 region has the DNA TGTGCCAGCAGCTCCCGAGAGACAACCCTCGTCTACAATGAGCAGTTCTTC.

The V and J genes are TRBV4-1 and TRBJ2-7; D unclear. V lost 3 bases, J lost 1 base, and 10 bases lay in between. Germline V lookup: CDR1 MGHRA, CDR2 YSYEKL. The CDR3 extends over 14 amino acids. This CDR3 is CASSHLTLSYEQYF. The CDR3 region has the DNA TGCGCCAGCAGCCACCTAACGCTTTCCTACGAGCAGTACTTC.

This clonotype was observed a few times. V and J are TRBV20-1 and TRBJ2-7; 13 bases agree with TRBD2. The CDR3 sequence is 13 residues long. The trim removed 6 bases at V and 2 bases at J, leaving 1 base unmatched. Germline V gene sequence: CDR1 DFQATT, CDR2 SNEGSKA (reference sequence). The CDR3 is CSAGTSGAYEQYF. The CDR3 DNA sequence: TGCAGTGCCGGGACTAGCGGGGCCTACGAGCAGTACTTC.

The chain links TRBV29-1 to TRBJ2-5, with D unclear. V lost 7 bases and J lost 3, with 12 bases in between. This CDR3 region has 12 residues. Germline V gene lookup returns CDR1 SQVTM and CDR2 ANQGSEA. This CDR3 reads CSDRTAKETQYF. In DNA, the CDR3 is TGCAGCGATAGGACGGCTAAAGAGACCCAGTACTTC.

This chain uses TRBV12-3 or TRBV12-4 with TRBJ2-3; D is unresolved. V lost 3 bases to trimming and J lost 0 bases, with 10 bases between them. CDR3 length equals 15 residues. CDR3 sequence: CASSLVEDSTDTQYF. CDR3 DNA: TGTGCCAGCAGTTTGGTAGAGGACAGCACAGATACGCAGTATTTT.

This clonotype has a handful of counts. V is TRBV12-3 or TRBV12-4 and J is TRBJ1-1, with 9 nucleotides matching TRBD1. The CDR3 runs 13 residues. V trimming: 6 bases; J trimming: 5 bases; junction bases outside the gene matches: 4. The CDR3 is CASSGTGSTEAFF. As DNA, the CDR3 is TGTGCCAGCAGCGGGACAGGGAGTACTGAAGCTTTCTTT.

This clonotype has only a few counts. CDR3 DNA sequence: TGTGCCAGCAGCGTAGCGGGGAGCTACGAGCAGTACTTC. Its protein product is CASSVAGSYEQYF. The chain joins TRBV6-1 to TRBJ2-7; 8 bases align to TRBD2. The CDR3 consists of 13 residues. CDR1 is MNHNS and CDR2 is SASEGT in the germline V gene. V lost 6 bases and J lost 3; bases outside the gene matches: 4.

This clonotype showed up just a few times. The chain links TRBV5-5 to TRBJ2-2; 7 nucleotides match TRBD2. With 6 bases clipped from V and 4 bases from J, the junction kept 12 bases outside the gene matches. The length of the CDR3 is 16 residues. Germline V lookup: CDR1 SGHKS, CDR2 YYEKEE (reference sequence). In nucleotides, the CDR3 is TGTGCCAGCACCGGAAGGGAGGGCCAGACCACCGGGGAGCTGTTTTTT. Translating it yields CASTGREGQTTGELFF. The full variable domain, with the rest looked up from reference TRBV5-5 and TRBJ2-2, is DAGVTQSPTHLIKTRGQQVTLRCSPISGHKSVSWYQQVLGQGPQFIFQYYEKEERGRGNFPDRFSARQFPNYSSELNVNALLLGDSALYLCASTGREGQTTGELFFGEGSRLTVL.

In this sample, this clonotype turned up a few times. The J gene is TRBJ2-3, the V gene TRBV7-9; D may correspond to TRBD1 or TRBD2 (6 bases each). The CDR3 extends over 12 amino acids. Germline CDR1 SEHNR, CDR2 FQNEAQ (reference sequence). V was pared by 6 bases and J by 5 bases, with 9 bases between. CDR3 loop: CASRGGRDTQYF. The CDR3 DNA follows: TGTGCCAGCAGAGGGGGGAGAGATACGCAGTATTTT.